The sequence of this T cell receptor (beta chain) was determined in a study of cytomegalovirus exposure and HLA in healthy donors. Study overall: In an earlier analysis, around 120 million unique TCR beta sequences were found from 150 million to 200 million T cells. Findings of the study overall: In vitro work confirmed that a few CMV-associated chains recognize CMV antigens.

This clone appeared a few times. Its antigen is not identified. The PCR used 60 Vbeta and 13 Jbeta primers. Libraries were prepared by immunoSEQ multiplex PCR; TCRdb keeps only in-frame clonotypes and omits some of them. The sample consists of more than 95,000 clones, around 9.1% of them appearing once. The CDR3 runs 15 residues. Per the germline V gene, CDR1 is SQVTM and CDR2 is ANQGSEA. V was pared by 7 bases and J by 4 bases, with 14 bases of the junction left unmatched. The rearrangement uses TRBV29-1 and TRBJ2-7, with 9 bases identical to TRBD2. The specimen sequenced was PBMCs. This sequence originates from a middle-aged man in good health and CMV-seropositive. CDR3: CSAAGGTLYKYEQYF. The CDR3 DNA sequence: TGCAGCGCCGCGGGGGGGACTCTATACAAGTACGAGCAGTACTTC.